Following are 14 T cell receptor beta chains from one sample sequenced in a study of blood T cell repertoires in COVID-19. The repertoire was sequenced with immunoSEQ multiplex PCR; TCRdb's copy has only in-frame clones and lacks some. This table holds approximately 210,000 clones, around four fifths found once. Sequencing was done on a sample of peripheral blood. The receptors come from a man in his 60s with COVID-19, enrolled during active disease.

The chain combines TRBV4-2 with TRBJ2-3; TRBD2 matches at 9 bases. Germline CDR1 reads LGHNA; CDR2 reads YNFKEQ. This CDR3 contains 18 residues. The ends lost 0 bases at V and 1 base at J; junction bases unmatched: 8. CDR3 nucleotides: TGTGCCAGCAGCCAAGAAAGGCGGGAGGGCCGAGGCACAGATACGCAGTATTTT. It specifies CASSQERREGRGTDTQYF.

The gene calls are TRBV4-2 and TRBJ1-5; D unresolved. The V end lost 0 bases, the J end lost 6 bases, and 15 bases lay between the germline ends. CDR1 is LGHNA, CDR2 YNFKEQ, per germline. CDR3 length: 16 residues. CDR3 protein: CASSQDVGAGGQPQHF. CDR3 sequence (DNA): TGTGCCAGCAGCCAAGATGTGGGTGCGGGCGGTCAGCCCCAGCATTTT.

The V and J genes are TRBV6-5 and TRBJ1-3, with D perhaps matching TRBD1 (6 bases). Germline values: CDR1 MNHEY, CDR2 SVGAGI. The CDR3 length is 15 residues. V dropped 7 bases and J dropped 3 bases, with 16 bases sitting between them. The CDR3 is CASNQIRGDGNTIYF. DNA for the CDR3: TGTGCCAGCAATCAAATCAGGGGCGATGGAAACACCATATATTTT.

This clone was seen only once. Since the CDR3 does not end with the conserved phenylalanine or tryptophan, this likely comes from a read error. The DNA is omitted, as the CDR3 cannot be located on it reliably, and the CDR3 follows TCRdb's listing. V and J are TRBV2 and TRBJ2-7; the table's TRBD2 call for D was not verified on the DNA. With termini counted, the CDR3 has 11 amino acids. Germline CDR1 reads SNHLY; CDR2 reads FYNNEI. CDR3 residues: CASSDGLAPRL.

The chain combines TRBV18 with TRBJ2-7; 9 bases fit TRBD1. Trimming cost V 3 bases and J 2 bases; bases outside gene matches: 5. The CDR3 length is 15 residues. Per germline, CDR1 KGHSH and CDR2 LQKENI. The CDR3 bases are TGTGCCAGCTCACCTCGGACAGGGGACACCTACGAGCAGTACTTC. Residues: CASSPRTGDTYEQYF.

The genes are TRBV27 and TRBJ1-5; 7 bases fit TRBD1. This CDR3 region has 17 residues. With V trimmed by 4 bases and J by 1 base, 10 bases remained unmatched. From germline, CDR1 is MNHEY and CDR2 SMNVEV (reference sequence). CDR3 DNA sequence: TGTGCCAGCAGTTCGACGACAGGGACCGGGAGCAATCAGCCCCAGCATTTT. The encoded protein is CASSSTTGTGSNQPQHF.

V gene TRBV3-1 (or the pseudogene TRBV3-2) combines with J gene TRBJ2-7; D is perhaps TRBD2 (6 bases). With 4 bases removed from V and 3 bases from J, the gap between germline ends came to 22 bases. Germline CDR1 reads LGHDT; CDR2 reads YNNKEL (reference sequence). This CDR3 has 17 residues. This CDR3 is CASSPEVARGSFYEQYF. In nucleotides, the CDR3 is TGTGCCAGCAGCCCAGAGGTGGCGCGGGGTTCCTTCTACGAGCAGTACTTC.

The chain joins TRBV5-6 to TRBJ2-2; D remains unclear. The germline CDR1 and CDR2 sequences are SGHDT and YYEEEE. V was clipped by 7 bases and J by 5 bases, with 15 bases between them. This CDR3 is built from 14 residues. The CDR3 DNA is TGTGCCAGCGCCGTTCGGAGTATGACCGGGGAGCTGTTTTTT. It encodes CASAVRSMTGELFF.

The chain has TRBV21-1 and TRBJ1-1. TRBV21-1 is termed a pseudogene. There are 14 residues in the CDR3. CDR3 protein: CASSTGDLNTEAFF. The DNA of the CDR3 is TGTGCCAGCAGCACGGGGGATCTGAACACTGAAGCTTTCTTT.

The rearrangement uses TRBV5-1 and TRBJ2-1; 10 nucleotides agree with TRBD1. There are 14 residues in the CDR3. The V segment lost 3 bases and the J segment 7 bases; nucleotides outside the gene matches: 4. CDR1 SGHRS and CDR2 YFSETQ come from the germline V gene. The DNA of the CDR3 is TGCGCCAGCAGCTCGACAGGGGGCTCGAATGAGCAGTTCTTC. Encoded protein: CASSSTGGSNEQFF.

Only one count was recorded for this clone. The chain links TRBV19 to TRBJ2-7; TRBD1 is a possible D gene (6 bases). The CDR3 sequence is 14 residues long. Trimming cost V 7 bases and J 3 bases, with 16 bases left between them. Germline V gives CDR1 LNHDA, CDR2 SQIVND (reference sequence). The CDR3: CASKKDSLSYEQYF. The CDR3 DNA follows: TGTGCCAGTAAAAAGGACAGCTTAAGCTACGAGCAGTACTTC.

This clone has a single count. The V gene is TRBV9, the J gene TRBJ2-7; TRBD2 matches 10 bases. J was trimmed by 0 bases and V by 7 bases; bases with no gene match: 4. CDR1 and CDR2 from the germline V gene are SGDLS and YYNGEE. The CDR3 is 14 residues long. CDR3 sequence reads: CASGRTSGSYEQYF. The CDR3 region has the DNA TGTGCCAGCGGCAGGACTAGCGGCTCCTACGAGCAGTACTTC. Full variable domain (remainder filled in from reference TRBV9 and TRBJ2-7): DSGVTQTPKHLITATGQRVTLRCSPRSGDLSVYWYQQSLDQGLQFLIQYYNGEERAKGNILERFSAQQFPDLHSELNLSSLELGDSALYFCASGRTSGSYEQYFGPGTRLTVT.

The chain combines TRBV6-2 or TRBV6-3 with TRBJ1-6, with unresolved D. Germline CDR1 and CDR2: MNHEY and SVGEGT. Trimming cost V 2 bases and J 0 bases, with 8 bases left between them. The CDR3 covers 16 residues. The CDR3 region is CASSYRGSSYNSPLHF. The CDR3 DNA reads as TGTGCCAGCAGTTACCGAGGGAGCTCCTATAATTCACCCCTCCACTTT.

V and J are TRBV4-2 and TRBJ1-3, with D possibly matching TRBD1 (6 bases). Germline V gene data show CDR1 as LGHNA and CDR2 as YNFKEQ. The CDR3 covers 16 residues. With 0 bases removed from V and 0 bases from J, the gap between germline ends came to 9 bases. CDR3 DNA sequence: TGTGCCAGCAGCCAAGAGACAGGTCTCTCTGGAAACACCATATATTTT. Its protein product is CASSQETGLSGNTIYF.